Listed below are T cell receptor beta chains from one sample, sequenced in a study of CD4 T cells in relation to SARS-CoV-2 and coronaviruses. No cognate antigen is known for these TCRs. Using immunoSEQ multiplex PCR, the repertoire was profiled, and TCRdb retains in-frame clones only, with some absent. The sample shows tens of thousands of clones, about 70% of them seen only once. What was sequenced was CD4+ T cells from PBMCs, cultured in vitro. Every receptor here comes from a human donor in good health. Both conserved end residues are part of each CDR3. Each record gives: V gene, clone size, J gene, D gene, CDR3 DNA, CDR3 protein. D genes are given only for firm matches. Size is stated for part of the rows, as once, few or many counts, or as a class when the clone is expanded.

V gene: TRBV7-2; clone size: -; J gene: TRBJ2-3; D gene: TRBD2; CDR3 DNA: TGTGCCAGCAGCACCCAAGCGGGGGGAGGCAGAGATACGCAGTATTTT; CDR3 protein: CASSTQAGGGRDTQYF
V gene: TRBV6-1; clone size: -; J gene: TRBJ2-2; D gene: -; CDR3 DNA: TGTGCCAGCAGTGAGCAGACCAACGGCGGGGAGCTGTTTTTT; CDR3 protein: CASSEQTNGGELFF
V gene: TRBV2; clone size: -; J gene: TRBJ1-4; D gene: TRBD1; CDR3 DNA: TGTGCCAGCAGTGAAGCCCGCCTGGACAGGGGGTGGTCAACTAATGAAAAACTGTTTTTT; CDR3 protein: CASSEARLDRGWSTNEKLFF
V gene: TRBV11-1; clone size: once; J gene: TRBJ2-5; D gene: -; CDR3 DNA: TGTGCCAGCAGCCGGGGAGGTAAAGAGACCCAGTACTTC; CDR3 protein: CASSRGGKETQYF
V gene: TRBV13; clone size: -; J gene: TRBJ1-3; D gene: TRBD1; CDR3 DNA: TGTGCCAGCAGCTTAAGGGTTGGACAGGGTTCTGGAAACACCATATATTTT; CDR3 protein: CASSLRVGQGSGNTIYF
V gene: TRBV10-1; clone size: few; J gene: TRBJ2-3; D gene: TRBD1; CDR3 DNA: TGCGCCAGCAGTGAGAGTCACAGGGGAGATACGCAGTATTTT; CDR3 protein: CASSESHRGDTQYF
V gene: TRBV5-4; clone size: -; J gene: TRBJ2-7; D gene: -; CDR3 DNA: TGTGCCAGCAGCTTTAACGCAGGGTCTTGGAACGAGCAGTACTTC; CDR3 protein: CASSFNAGSWNEQYF
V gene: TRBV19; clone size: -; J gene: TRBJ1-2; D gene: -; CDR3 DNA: TGTGCCAGTAGTATAGAGCGGAACAGTGGCTACACCTTC; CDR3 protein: CASSIERNSGYTF
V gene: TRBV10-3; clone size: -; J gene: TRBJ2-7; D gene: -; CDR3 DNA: TGTGCCATCAGTGCGGGGACTGACGAGCAGTACTTC; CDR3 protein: CAISAGTDEQYF
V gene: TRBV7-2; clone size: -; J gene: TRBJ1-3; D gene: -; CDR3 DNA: TGTGCCAGCAGCTCCTACGGCCCCATATATTTT; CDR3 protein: CASSSYGPIYF
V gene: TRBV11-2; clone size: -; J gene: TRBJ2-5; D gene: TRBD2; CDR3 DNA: TGTGCCAGCAGCTTAATGTCTAGCGGATTTCAAGAGACCCAGTACTTC; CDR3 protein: CASSLMSSGFQETQYF
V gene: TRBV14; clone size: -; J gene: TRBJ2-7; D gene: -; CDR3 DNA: TGTGCCAGCAGCCAAGATACAAGAATCGGGGCCGGGTACGAGCAGTACTTC; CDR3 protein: CASSQDTRIGAGYEQYF
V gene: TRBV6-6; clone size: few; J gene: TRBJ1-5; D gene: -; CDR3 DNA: TGTGCCAGCAGCCTCCCCCAGGGTCTGCTTCAGCCCCAGCATTTT; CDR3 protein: CASSLPQGLLQPQHF
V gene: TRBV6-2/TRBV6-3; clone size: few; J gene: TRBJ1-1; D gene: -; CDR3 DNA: TGTGCCAGCAGTTACTCCCACAGGAGCCTCAACGATGAAGCTTTCTTT; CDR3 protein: CASSYSHRSLNDEAFF
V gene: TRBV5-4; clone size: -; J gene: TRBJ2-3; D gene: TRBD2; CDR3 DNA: TGTGCCAGCAGCTTGGCCGGGAGGGCGGACACAGATACGCAGTATTTT; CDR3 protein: CASSLAGRADTDTQYF
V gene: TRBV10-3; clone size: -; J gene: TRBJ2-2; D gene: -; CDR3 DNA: TGTGCCATCAGTGAGTCTAGCGGAGGCTCGTATTTGACCGGGGAGCTGTTTTTT; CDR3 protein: CAISESSGGSYLTGELFF
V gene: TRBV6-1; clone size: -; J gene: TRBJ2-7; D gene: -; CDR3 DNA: TGTGCCAGCAGTGAAGTCGGCAGGGGCTCCTACGAGCAGTACTTC; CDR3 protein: CASSEVGRGSYEQYF